This entry concerns a single T cell receptor (beta chain). This sample was taken from a study of technical replicates of blood from a few donors. TCRdb's table, derived via immunoSEQ multiplex PCR, lists solely in-frame clones and lacks some. The profile shows around 79,000 clones, approximately 94% of them singletons. The CDR3 has 14 amino acids. Trimming cost V 8 bases and J 2 bases; bases outside gene matches: 8. Germline CDR1 is SNHLY and CDR2 is FYNNEI. The rearrangement links TRBV2 to TRBJ2-7; 8 nucleotides match TRBD1. The sequence derives from a human donor in good health. The specimen was T cells isolated from PBMCs. For the CDR3, the DNA is TGTGCCAGCTCCGGACAGGGTATCACCTACGAGCAGTACTTC. This translates into CASSGQGITYEQYF.